This paragraph covers one T cell receptor beta chain sequence. The sample comes from a study of blood T cell repertoires in COVID-19. The overall study: The origin of the acute and convalescent COVID-19 samples was the United States, Italy and Spain. T cells, B-cell-depleted T cells, or PBMCs provided the cDNA or gDNA that served as material.

Germline assignment: CDR1 LNHDA and CDR2 SQIVND (reference sequence). This CDR3 region has 16 residues. Unmatched junction bases numbered 8, after V lost 4 bases and J lost 5 bases. Methods used by the authors: Using reference gene primer amplification, nucleated cell counts were estimated. Produced via immunoSEQ multiplex PCR; TCRdb's table is partial and in-frame only. D and trimming come from the DNA, and the V and J calls and clone size come from that table. The sample shows tens of thousands of clones, around 83% of them seen only once. The clonotype originates from a woman aged 45-65 years with acute or convalescent COVID-19. The sequencing sample was made of peripheral blood. The chain uses TRBV19 and TRBJ2-5, with 12 bases matching TRBD1. The CDR3 loop reads CASSKWGQGARETQYF. The CDR3 nucleotides are TGTGCCAGTAGTAAATGGGGACAGGGGGCGAGGGAGACCCAGTACTTC.